This T cell receptor (beta chain) came from a study of T-cell reconstitution after alpha-beta-depleted transplantation in children. Findings and caveats of the study: By about two months after transplant, alpha-beta T cells reportedly arose from several hundred graft clones that had expanded.

The CDR3 has 14 amino acids. V was shortened by 5 bases and J by 3 bases, with 11 bases between the two germline ends. Germline V gives CDR1 ENHRY, CDR2 SYGVKD. The authors prepared the TCRbeta library with unique molecular identifiers. TCRdb re-called the PCR reads with MiXCR, one entry per CDR3 protein. There are 200,000 to 250,000 distinct CDR3 sequences in the sample; roughly a tenth occur only once, and 28% lies in the top ten. This clonotype was recorded at least ten times. The antigen is undetermined. The receptor was isolated from a child under three years old with acute myeloid leukemia, due to receive a stem cell transplant. The chain has TRBV10-3 and TRBJ1-3; D ambiguous. The material was PBMCs, obtained before TCRalphabeta/CD19-depleted stem cell transplant. The DNA for the CDR3 is TGTGCCATCAGTCCCGAGGGTCATGGAAACACCATATATTTT. Translating gives CAISPEGHGNTIYF.